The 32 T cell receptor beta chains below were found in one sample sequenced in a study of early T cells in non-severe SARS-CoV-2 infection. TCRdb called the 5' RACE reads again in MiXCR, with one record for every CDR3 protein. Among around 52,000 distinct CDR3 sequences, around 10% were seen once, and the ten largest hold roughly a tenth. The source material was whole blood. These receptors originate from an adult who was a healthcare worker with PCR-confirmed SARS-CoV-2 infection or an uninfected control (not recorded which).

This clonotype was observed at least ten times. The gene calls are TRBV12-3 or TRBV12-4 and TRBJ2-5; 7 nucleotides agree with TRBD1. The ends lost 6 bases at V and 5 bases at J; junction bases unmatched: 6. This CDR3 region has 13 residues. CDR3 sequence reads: CASSRQGPETQYF. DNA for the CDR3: TGTGCCAGCAGCAGACAGGGTCCGGAGACCCAGTACTTC.

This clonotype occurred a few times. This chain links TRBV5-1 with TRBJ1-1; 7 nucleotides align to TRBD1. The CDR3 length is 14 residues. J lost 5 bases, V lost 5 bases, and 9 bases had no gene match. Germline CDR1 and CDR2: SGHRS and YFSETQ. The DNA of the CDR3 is TGCGCCAGCAGAAGGGGGCCTGAGCGTACTGAAGCTTTCTTT. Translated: CASRRGPERTEAFF.

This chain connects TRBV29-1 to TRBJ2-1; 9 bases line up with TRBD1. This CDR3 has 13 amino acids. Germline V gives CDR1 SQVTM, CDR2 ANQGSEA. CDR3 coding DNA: TGCAGAGCCGGGACAGGGTCCGACAATGAGCAGTTCTTC. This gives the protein CRAGTGSDNEQFF.

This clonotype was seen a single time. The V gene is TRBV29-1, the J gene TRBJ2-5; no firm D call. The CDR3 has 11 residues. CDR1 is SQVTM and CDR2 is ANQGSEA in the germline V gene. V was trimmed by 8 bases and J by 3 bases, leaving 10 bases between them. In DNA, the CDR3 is TGCAGCTTCTCGGTGGAAGAGACCCAGTACTTC. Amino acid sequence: CSFSVEETQYF. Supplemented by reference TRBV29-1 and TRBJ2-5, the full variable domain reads SAVISQKPSRDICQRGTSLTIQCQVDSQVTMMFWYRQQPGQSLTLIATANQGSEATYESGFVIDKFPISRPNLTFSTLTVSNMSPEDSSIYLCSFSVEETQYFGPGTRLLVL.

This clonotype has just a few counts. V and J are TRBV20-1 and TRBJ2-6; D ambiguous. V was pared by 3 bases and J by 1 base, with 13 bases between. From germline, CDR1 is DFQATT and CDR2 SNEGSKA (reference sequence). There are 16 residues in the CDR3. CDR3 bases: TGCAGTGCTAGTGCGACGCCTGCTTCTGGGGCCAACGTCCTGACTTTC. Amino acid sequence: CSASATPASGANVLTF.

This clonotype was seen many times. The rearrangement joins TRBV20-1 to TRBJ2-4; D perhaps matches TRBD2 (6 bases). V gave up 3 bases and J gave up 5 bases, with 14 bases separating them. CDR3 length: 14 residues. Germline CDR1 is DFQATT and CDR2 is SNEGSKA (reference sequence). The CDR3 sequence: CSASGGMGENIQYF. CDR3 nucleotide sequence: TGCAGTGCTAGTGGAGGGATGGGTGAAAACATTCAGTACTTC.

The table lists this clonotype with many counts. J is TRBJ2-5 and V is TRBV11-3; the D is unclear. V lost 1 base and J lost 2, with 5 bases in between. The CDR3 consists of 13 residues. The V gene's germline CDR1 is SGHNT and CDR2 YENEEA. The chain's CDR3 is CASSLGVQETQYF. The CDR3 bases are TGTGCCAGCAGCTTAGGGGTGCAAGAGACCCAGTACTTC.

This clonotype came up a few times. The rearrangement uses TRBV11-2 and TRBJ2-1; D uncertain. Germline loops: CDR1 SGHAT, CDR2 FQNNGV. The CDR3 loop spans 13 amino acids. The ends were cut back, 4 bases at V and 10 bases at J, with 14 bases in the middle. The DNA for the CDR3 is TGTGCCAGCAGCTCTCGCCGGACCGGAGAGCAGTTCTTC. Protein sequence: CASSSRRTGEQFF.

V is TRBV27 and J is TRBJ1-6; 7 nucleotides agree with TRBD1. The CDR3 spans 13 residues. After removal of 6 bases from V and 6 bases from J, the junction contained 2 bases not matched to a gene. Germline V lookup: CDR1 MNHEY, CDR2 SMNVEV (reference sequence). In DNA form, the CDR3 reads TGTGCCAGCAGGGACAGGCCTAATTCACCCCTCCACTTT. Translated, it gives CASRDRPNSPLHF.

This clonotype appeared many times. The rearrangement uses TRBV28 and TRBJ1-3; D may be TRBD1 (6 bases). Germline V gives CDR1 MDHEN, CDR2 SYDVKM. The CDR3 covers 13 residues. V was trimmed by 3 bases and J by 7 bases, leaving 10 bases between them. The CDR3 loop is CASSLQGPNTIYF. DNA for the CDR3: TGTGCCAGCAGTTTGCAGGGGCCGAACACCATATATTTT.

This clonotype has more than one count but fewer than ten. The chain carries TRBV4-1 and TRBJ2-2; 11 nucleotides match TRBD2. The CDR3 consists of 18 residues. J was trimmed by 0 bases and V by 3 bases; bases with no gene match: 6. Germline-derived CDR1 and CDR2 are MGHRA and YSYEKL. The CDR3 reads CASSHRLAGLTNTGELFF. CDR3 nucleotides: TGCGCCAGCAGCCACAGACTAGCGGGGCTTACGAACACCGGGGAGCTGTTTTTT.

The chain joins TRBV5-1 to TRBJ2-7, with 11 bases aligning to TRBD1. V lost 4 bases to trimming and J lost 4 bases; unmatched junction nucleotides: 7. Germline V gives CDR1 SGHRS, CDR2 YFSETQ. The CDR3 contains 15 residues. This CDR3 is CASSPRTGGLYEQYF. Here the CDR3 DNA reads TGCGCCAGCAGCCCTAGGACAGGGGGCTTATACGAGCAGTACTTC.

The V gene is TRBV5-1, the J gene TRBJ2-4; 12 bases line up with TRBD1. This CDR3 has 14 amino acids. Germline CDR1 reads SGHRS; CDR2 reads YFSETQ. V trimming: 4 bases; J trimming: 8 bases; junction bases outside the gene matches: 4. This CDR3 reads CASSQGQGADIQYF. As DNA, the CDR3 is TGCGCCAGCAGCCAGGGACAGGGGGCAGACATTCAGTACTTC.

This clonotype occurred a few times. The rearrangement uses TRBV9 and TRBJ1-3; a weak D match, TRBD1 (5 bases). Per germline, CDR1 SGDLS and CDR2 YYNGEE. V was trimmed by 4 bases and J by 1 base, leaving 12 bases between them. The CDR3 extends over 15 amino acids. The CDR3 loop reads CASSSLGASGNTIYF. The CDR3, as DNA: TGTGCCAGCAGCTCCCTTGGGGCTTCTGGAAACACCATATATTTT.

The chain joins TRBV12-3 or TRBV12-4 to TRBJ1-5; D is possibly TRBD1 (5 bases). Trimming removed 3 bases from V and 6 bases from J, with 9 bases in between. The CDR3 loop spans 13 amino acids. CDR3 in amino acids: CASSLGEGQPQHF. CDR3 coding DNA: TGTGCCAGCAGTTTGGGGGAGGGTCAGCCCCAGCATTTT.

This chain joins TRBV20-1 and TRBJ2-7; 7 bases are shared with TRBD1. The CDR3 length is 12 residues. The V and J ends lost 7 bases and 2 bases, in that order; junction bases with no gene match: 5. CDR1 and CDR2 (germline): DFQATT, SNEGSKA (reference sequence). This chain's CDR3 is CSEGRGTYEQYF. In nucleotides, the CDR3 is TGCAGTGAGGGCAGGGGGACCTACGAGCAGTACTTC.

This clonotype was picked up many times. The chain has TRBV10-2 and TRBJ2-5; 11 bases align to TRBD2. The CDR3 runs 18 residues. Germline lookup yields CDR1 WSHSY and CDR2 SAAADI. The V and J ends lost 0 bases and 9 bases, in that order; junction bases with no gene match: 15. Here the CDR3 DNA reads TGCGCCAGCAGTGAGTCGATTAGCGGGAGGGCCCGGGTGAGGGCCCAGTACTTC. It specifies CASSESISGRARVRAQYF.

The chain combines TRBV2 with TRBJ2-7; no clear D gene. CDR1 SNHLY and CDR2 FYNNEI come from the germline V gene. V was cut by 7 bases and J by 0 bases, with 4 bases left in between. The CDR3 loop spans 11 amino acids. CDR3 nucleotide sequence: TGTGCCAGCAAAAGCTCCTACGAGCAGTACTTC. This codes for CASKSSYEQYF.

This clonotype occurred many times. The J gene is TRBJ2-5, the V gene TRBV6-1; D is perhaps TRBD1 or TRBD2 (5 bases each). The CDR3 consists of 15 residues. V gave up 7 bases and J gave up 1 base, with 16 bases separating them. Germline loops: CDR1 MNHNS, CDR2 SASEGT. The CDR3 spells CASILVAGTQETQYF. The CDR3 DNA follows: TGTGCCAGCATTTTAGTCGCCGGGACCCAAGAGACCCAGTACTTC.

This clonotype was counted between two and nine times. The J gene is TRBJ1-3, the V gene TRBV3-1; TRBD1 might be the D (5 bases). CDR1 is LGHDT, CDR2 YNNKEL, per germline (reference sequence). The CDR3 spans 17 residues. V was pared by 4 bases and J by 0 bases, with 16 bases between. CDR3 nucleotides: TGTGCCAGCAGCCCCAGGACAAGTGCCAACTCTGGAAACACCATATATTTT. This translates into CASSPRTSANSGNTIYF.

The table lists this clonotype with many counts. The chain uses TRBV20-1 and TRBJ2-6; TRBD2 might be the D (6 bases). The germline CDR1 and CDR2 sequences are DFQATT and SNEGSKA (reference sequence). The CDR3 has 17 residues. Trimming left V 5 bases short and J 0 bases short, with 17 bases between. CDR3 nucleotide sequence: TGCAGTGCTGGCTATTGGGACTCCCCCTCTGGGGCCAACGTCCTGACTTTC. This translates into CSAGYWDSPSGANVLTF.

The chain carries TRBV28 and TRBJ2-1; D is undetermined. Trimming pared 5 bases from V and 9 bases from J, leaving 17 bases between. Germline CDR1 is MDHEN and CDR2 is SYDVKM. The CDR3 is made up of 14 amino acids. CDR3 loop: CASSPLLGVGEQFF. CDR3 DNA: TGTGCCAGCAGTCCACTACTTGGGGTAGGTGAGCAGTTCTTC.

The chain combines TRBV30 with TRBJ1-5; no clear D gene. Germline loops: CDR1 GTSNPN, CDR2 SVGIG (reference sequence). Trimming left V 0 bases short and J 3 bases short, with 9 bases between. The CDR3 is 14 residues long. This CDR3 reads CAWSVSRYNQPQHF. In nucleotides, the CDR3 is TGTGCCTGGAGTGTAAGCAGATACAATCAGCCCCAGCATTTT.

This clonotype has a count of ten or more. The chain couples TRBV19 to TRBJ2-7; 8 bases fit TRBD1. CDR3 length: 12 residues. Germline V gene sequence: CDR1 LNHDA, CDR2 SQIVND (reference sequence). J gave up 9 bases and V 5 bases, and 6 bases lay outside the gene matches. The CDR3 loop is CASSLRTGRQYF. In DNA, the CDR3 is TGTGCCAGTAGTTTACGGACAGGGCGGCAGTACTTC. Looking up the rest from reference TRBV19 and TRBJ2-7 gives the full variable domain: DGGITQSPKYLFRKEGQNVTLSCEQNLNHDAMYWYRQDPGQGLRLIYYSQIVNDFQKGDIAEGYSVSREKKESFPLTVTSAQKNPTAFYLCASSLRTGRQYFGPGTRLTVT.

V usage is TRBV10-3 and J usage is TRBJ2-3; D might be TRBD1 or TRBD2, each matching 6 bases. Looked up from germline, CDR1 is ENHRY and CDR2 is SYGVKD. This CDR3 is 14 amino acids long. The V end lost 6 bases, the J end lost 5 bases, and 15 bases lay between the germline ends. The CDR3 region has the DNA TGTGCCATCAGACAGGGAGGAAGGGAAGATACGCAGTATTTT. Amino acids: CAIRQGGREDTQYF.

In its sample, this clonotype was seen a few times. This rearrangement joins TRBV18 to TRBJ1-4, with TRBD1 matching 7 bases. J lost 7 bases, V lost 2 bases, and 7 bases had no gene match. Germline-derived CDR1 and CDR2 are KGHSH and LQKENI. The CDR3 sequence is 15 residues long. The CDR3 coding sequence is TGTGCCAGCTCACCAACAGGGGCCCCCGGTGAAAAACTGTTTTTT. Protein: CASSPTGAPGEKLFF. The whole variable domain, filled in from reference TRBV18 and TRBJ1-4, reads NAGVMQNPRHLVRRRGQEARLRCSPMKGHSHVYWYRQLPEEGLKFMVYLQKENIIDESGMPKERFSAEFPKEGPSILRIQQVVRGDSAAYFCASSPTGAPGEKLFFGSGTQLSVL.

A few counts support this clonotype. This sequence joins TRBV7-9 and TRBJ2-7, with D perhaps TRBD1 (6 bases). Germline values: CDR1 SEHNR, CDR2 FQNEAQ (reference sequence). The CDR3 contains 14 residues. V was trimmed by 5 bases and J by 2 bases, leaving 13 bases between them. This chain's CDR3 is CASSPGQTTYEQYF. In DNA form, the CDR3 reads TGTGCCAGCAGCCCCGGACAGACCACCTACGAGCAGTACTTC.

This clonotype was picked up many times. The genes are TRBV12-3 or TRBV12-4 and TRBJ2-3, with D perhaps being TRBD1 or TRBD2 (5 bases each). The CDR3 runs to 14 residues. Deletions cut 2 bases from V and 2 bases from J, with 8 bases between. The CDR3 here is CASSLIGTTDTQYF. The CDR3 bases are TGTGCCAGCAGTTTAATCGGGACCACAGATACGCAGTATTTT.

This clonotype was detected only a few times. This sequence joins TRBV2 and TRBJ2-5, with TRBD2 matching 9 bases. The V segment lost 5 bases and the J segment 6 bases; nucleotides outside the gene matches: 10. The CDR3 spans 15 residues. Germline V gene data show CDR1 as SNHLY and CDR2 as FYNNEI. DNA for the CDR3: TGTGCCAGCAGTCTTAGCGGGGGAGACCTCCAGACCCAGTACTTC. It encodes CASSLSGGDLQTQYF.

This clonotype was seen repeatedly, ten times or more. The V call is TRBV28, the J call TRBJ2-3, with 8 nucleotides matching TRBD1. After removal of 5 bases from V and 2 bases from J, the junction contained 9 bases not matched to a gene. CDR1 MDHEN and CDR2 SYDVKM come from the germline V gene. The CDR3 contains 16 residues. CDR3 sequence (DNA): TGTGCCAGCAGTCACGGACAGGGCAAACACACAGATACGCAGTATTTT. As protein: CASSHGQGKHTDTQYF.

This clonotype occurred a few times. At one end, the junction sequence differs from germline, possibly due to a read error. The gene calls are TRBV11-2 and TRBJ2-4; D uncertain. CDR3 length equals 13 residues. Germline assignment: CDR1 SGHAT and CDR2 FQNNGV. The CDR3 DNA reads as TGTGCCAGCAGCGTAGAACCCGGAAACATTCAGTACTTC. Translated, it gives CASSVEPGNIQYF.

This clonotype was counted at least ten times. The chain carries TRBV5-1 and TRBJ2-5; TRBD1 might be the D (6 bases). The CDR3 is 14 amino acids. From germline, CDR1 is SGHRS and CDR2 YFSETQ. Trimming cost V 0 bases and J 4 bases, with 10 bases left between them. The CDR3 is CASSLGTARETQYF. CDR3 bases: TGCGCCAGCAGCTTGGGGACAGCCCGAGAGACCCAGTACTTC.